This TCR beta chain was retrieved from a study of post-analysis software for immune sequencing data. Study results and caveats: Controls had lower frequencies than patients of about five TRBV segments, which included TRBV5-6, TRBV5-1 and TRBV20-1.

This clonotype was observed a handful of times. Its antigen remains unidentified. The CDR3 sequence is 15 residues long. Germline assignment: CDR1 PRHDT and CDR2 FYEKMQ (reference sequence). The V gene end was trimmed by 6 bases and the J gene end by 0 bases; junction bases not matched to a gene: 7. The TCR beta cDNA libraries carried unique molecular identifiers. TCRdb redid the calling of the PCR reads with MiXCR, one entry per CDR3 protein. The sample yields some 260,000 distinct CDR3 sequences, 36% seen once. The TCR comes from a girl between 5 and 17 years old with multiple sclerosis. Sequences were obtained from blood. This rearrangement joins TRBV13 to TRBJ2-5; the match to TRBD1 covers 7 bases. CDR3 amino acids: CASSFWDRNQETQYF. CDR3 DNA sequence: TGTGCCAGCAGTTTCTGGGACAGAAACCAAGAGACCCAGTACTTC.